This T cell receptor (beta chain) was retrieved from a study of blood T cells in healthy people across ages. The second PCR ran about 6 to 12 cycles with a sample-barcoded 5' primer and J-beta primers. Carrying 12 random nucleotides, a template-switch adaptor labeled each individual cDNA molecule. MiXCR, applied by TCRdb to the 5' RACE reads, yields one record per CDR3 protein. The data show around 2 million distinct CDR3 sequences, with roughly two fifths seen just once and 23% held by the top ten. This clonotype has at least ten counts. Its antigen is not identified. The CDR3 extends over 14 amino acids. V lost 0 bases, J lost 0 bases, and 7 bases lay in between. Germline V gene data show CDR1 as SGDLS and CDR2 as YYNGEE. Overall study results and limits: Relative to aged donors, long-lived donors carried more naive CD4+ cells and displayed higher diversity.

The sample comprised blood. This rearrangement joins TRBV9 to TRBJ2-7; no clear D gene. This receptor was obtained from a human donor in good health. The CDR3 here is CASSVVGGSYEQYF. The CDR3 DNA reads TGTGCCAGCAGCGTAGTAGGCGGCTCCTACGAGCAGTACTTC.